This T cell receptor beta chain was retrieved from a study of T cells in Graves' hyperthyroidism and ophthalmopathy. Study as a whole: Staff took peripheral blood when the initial diagnosis was made, before any treatment began.

With regard to this clonotype: What it recognizes is unknown.

Study-wide results and caveats: The model foresaw ophthalmopathy a median roughly 6.6 months prior to onset. Among clonotypes expanded in thyroid above 0.001, most were also found in blood.

Newly diagnosed hyperthyroidism patients aged 18 to 65 years had disease lasting under 2 months. Researchers amplified the TCR beta CDR3 regions from RNA transcripts. The study used the HTBI primer set for a first-round RT-PCR of the TCR CDR3. Each CDR3 protein is one row after TCRdb ran MiXCR on the multiplex PCR reads. The sample yields around 110,000 distinct CDR3 sequences, 15% to 20% seen once. Trimming at V came to 1 base and at J to 7 bases, leaving 6 bases not matched to a gene. This CDR3 has 14 amino acids. From germline, CDR1 is SEHNR and CDR2 FQNEAQ (reference sequence). This chain links TRBV7-9 with TRBJ2-7; 8 bases fit TRBD1. Sequencing was carried out using blood. The sequence was obtained from a woman aged 50 to 60 with Graves' hyperthyroidism. This CDR3 reads CASSLDRTGREQYF. The CDR3, as DNA: TGTGCCAGCAGCTTAGACCGGACAGGGAGGGAGCAGTACTTC.